The sequence of this T cell receptor beta chain was determined in a study of PD-1 blockade in classical Hodgkin lymphoma (dated by TCRdb to the early 2020s). In terms of the full investigation: A peripheral blood immune signature of response to PD-1 blockade in classical Hodgkin lymphoma was defined using TCR beta sequencing and CyTOF. Study-level results and caveats: The study covered only a single clinical trial cohort, and the causes of the repertoire differences, possibly disease activity or prior therapy, were still not defined. Newly diagnosed patients were reported to have lower baseline TCR diversity than healthy donors, and relapsed/refractory patients were reported to have lower baseline TCR diversity still.

Notes on this clone: Its specific antigen is unknown. No base qualities exist here, and no much larger clone lies one base off it.

Read against the paper, the sample's time point label means: newly diagnosed, previously untreated cHL patient sample. As a comparison group for the relapsed/refractory trial patients, PBMCs were sequenced from patients with newly diagnosed, previously untreated classical Hodgkin lymphoma. Peripheral blood was collected in 8 mL Vacutainer Cell Preparation Tubes, from which PBMCs were isolated by centrifugation and then cryopreserved. The cysteine opens and the phenylalanine closes a CDR3 of 14 amino acids. Left in the record is the CDR3 DNA by itself, 42 bases read in frame from the first base. V and J are truncated by 3 bases and 4 bases respectively, leaving an intervening sequence of 9 bases. CDR1 and CDR2 (MDHEN, SYDVKM) derive from the germline V gene. Genomic DNA was isolated using the Qiagen DNeasy kit from unsorted PBMCs as well as from negatively selected CD4+ and CD8+ fractions. TCR beta CDR3 regions were subjected to amplification by immunoSEQ multiplex PCR with primers that anneal to V and J segments. A synthetic immune receptor repertoire was used to minimize amplification bias, and remaining bias was computationally removed after sequencing. Under the source paper's analysis protocol: Custom Python scripts were used to quantify repertoire diversity as the Shannon entropy index. Unsorted, CD4+ and CD8+ repertoires were examined separately, except in combined analyses, for which CD4+ and CD8+ sequences were merged in silico. TCRdb's version of the immuneACCESS table is confined to in-frame rearrangements and falls short of the full clone set. An unresolved V gene accounts for under half of the shortfall where checked; the remainder is of unknown origin. V and J calls and clone size come straight from that table; D and trimming were deduced from the DNA. Recorded for this sample are some 70,000 clones; roughly 92% of them occurred a single time. Of the sample, about 2.6% is held by the ten largest clones.

The clonotype originates from a human donor with classical Hodgkin lymphoma. The sequencing input was peripheral blood mononuclear cells (PBMCs). The V and J genes are TRBV28 and TRBJ2-2, with a weak D call of TRBD2 (5 bases match). The CDR3 region has the sequence CASSFLTSTGELFF. The nucleotide sequence reads TGTGCCAGCAGTTTTTTAACTAGCACCGGGGAGCTGTTTTTT.